The clone carrying this T cell receptor beta chain has only one observation. Sequencing used immunoSEQ v3. The data were produced by immunoSEQ multiplex PCR, yet TCRdb's version contains in-frame clones alone and is incomplete. The repertoire holds about 50,000 clones, 60% to 85% seen once, with roughly 6% in the top ten. These data originate in a study of TIL therapy for anti-PD-1-resistant metastatic lung cancer. Study-wide context: Tumors carried a median approximately 1.6 non-synonymous mutations per megabase.

The time point is: pre-treatment sample, taken before nivolumab and TIL therapy. Most excised metastases sampled were pleural nodules or supraclavicular lymph nodes. From germline, CDR1 is GTSNPN and CDR2 SVGIG (reference sequence). The CDR3 contains 13 residues. V dropped 1 base and J dropped 2 bases, with 8 bases sitting between them. The sample was tumor tissue, taken at baseline. The sequence derives from a person between 25 and 80 years old with non-small cell lung cancer. The J gene is TRBJ2-5, the V gene TRBV30, with D unclear. The CDR3 region has the DNA TGTGCCTGGAGTGCGTACTCACAAGAGACCCAGTACTTC. Translated, it gives CAWSAYSQETQYF.